Shown below are 8 T cell receptor beta chains from a single sample sequenced in a study of beta chain features in type 1 diabetes. Reverse transcribing all isolated RNA meant expressed TCRB transcripts were sequenced. Clones were sequenced by immunoSEQ multiplex PCR, and TCRdb holds only the in-frame ones, with some missing. In the table there are about 220,000 clones, 9.5% to 13% of which are singletons. The specimen sequenced was central memory CD4+ T cells from blood. The receptors were sampled from a man aged 18-30 years in good health.

The rearrangement joins TRBV27 to TRBJ2-7, with TRBD2 as a possible D gene (5 bases). This CDR3 region has 12 residues. Per the germline V gene, CDR1 is MNHEY and CDR2 is SMNVEV (reference sequence). Trimming left V 8 bases short and J 3 bases short, with 11 bases between. CDR3 in DNA: TGTGCCAGCTCCTCTCGGGGCTACGAGCAGTACTTC. Protein: CASSSRGYEQYF.

V and J are TRBV7-2 and TRBJ2-7, with no clear D. The CDR3 runs 13 residues. V shed 3 bases and J shed 6 bases, with 12 bases lying between them. Germline loops: CDR1 SGHTA, CDR2 FQGNSA. In DNA, the CDR3 is TGTGCCAGCAGCTTTGCATTTAGTACCGAGCAGTACTTC. Translation: CASSFAFSTEQYF.

This clone occurred a few times. The V call is TRBV25-1, the J call TRBJ1-4, with TRBD1 as a possible D gene (5 bases). The CDR3 is 14 residues long. The germline gives CDR1 MGHDK, CDR2 SYGVNS. V lost 6 bases, J lost 0 bases, and 8 bases lay in between. The CDR3, as DNA: TGTGCCAGCAGCAGGGCTGCAACTAATGAAAAACTGTTTTTT. Amino acid sequence: CASSRAATNEKLFF.

This clone was observed at least ten times. V usage is TRBV15 and J usage is TRBJ2-3; D gene ambiguous. Germline assignment: CDR1 LNHNV and CDR2 YYDKDF (reference sequence). V was pared by 3 bases and J by 1 base, with 11 bases between. The CDR3 contains 15 residues. The CDR3 loop reads CATSRGLDRTDTQYF. CDR3 DNA sequence: TGTGCCACCAGCAGGGGCCTTGATCGCACAGATACGCAGTATTTT.

V usage is TRBV5-1 and J usage is TRBJ2-1, with 11 bases aligning to TRBD2. Germline V gene sequence: CDR1 SGHRS, CDR2 YFSETQ. V gave up 4 bases and J gave up 7 bases; unmatched junction bases: 13. The CDR3 has 17 amino acids. The CDR3 here is CASSGNPTSGISNEQFF. CDR3 nucleotide sequence: TGCGCCAGCAGCGGAAATCCGACTAGCGGGATTTCGAATGAGCAGTTCTTC.

With regard to this clone: The junction departs from germline at one end; a sequencing error may be responsible. The gene calls are TRBV7-7 and TRBJ2-7, with D possibly being TRBD1 (6 bases). The germline CDR1 and CDR2 sequences are SSHAT and FNYEAQ (reference sequence). The CDR3 runs 15 residues. CDR3 protein: CASSFQAGEPYEQYF. CDR3 nucleotides: TGTGCTAGCAGCTTTCAGGCAGGGGAGCCCTACGAGCAGTACTTC.

This chain links TRBV2 with TRBJ2-1, with no clear D. V was pared by 2 bases and J by 9 bases, with 11 bases between. CDR1 and CDR2 from the germline V gene are SNHLY and FYNNEI. This CDR3 is 13 amino acids long. This CDR3 is CASSESRVGEQFF. CDR3 DNA: TGTGCCAGCAGTGAATCTAGGGTCGGTGAGCAGTTCTTC.

The J gene is TRBJ2-3, the V gene TRBV27, with 9 bases lining up with TRBD2. This CDR3 spans 15 amino acids. Germline V lookup: CDR1 MNHEY, CDR2 SMNVEV (reference sequence). The junction had 3 bases not matched to a gene; V was cut back by 4 bases and J by 1 base. The CDR3 loop is CASSSWTSGTDTQYF. The CDR3 DNA reads TGTGCCAGCAGTTCCTGGACTAGCGGCACAGATACGCAGTATTTT.